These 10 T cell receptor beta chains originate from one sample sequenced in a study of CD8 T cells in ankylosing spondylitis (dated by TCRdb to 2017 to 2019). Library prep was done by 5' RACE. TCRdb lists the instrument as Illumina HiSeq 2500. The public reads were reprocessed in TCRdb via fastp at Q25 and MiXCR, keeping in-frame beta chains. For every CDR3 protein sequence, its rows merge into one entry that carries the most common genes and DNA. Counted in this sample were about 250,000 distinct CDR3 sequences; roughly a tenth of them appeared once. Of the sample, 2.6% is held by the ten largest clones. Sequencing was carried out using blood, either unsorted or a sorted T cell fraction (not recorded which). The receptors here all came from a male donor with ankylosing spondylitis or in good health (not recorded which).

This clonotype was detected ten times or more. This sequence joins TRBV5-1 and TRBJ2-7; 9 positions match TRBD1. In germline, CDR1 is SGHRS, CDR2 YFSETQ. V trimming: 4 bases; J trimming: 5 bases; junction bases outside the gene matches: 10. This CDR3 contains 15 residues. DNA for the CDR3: TGCGCCAGCAGCCCCGGGACAGGGAGTGTAAACGAGCAGTACTTC. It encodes CASSPGTGSVNEQYF.

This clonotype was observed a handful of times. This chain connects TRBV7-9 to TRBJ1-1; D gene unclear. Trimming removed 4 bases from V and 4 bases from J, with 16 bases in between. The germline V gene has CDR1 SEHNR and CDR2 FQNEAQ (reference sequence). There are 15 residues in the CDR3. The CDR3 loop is CASSSSGGRGTEAFF. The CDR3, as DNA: TGTGCCAGCAGCTCCAGCGGAGGGCGGGGCACTGAAGCTTTCTTT.

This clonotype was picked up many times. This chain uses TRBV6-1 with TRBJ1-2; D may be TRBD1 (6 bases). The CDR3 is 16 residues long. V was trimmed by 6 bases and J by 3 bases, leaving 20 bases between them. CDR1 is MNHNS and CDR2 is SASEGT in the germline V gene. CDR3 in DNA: TGTGCCAGCAGAACATCCCCGGGAGGGGGTCACTATGGCTACACCTTC. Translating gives CASRTSPGGGHYGYTF.

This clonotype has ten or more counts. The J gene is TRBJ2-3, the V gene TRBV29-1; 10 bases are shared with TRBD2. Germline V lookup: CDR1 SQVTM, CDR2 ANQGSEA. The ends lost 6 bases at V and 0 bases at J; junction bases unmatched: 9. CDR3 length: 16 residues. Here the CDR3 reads CSVDGLADYSTDTQYF. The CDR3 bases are TGCAGCGTCGATGGACTAGCGGATTATAGCACAGATACGCAGTATTTT.

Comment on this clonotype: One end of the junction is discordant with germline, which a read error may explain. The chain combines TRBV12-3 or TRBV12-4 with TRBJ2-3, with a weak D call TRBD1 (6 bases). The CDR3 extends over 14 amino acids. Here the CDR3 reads CASSPTGRTDAQYF. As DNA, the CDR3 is TGTGCCAGCAGTCCTACAGGGCGAACAGATGCGCAGTATTTT.

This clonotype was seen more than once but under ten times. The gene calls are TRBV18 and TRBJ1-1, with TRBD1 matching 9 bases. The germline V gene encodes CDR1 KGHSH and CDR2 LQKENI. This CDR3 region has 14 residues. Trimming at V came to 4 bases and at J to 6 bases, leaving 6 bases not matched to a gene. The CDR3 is CASSLTGGSSEAFF. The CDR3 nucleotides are TGTGCCAGCTCACTTACAGGGGGCAGCTCTGAAGCTTTCTTT.

For the CDR3, the DNA is TGTGCCAGCAGCCCAGGACTCAACTCCGGGGAGCTGTTTTTT. This sequence encodes CASSPGLNSGELFF. The rearrangement links TRBV5-6 to TRBJ2-2, with a possible D match to TRBD2 (5 bases). V lost 4 bases and J 6 bases, leaving 13 bases between the germline ends. The CDR3 runs 14 residues. Germline V gene sequence: CDR1 SGHDT, CDR2 YYEEEE. Full variable domain (remainder filled in from reference TRBV5-6 and TRBJ2-2): DAGVTQSPTHLIKTRGQQVTLRCSPKSGHDTVSWYQQALGQGPQFIFQYYEEEERQRGNFPDRFSGHQFPNYSSELNVNALLLGDSALYLCASSPGLNSGELFFGEGSRLTVL.

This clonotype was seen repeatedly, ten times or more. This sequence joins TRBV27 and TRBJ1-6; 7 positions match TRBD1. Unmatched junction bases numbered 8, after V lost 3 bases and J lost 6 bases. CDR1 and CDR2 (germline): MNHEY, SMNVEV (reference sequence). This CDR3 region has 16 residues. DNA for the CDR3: TGTGCCAGCAGTTTTGACAGGGAAGGGGCTAATTCACCCCTCCACTTT. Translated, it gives CASSFDREGANSPLHF.

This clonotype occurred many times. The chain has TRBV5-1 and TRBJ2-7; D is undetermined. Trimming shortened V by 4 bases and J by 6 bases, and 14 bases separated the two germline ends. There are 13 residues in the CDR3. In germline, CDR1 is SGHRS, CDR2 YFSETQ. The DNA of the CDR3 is TGCGCCAGCAGCAACGGCCAAAAAGGCGAGCAGTACTTC. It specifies CASSNGQKGEQYF.

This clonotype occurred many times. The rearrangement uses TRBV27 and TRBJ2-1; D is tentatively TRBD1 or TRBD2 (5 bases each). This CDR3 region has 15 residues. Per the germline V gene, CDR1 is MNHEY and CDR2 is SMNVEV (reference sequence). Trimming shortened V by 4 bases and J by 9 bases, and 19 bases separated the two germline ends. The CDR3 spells CASSSLKGSVSEQFF. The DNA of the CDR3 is TGTGCCAGCAGTTCCCTAAAGGGGAGTGTGAGTGAGCAGTTCTTC.